This T cell receptor beta chain was identified during a study of CXCR3 chemokines and chemotherapy response in bladder cancer. Using its own MiXCR run on the PCR reads, TCRdb lists one record per CDR3 protein. The sample gives a few thousand distinct CDR3 sequences, approximately 18% of which show up once; about a quarter is in the top ten. The CDR3 sequence is 12 residues long. Germline V gene lookup returns CDR1 SEHNR and CDR2 FQNEAQ (reference sequence). The V and J ends lost 8 bases and 9 bases respectively, with 14 bases between them. This clonotype counts as medium-sized. Specimen collection occurred from a patient whose treatment included neoadjuvant chemotherapy. The chain recombines TRBV7-9 with TRBJ2-1; D possibly uses TRBD1 or TRBD2 (7 bases each). The source of this sequence is a human donor with bladder cancer that did not respond to neoadjuvant chemotherapy. The CDR3 DNA reads as TGTGCCAGCGACGGGGGGACAGCTGAGCAGTTCTTC. Residues: CASDGGTAEQFF.